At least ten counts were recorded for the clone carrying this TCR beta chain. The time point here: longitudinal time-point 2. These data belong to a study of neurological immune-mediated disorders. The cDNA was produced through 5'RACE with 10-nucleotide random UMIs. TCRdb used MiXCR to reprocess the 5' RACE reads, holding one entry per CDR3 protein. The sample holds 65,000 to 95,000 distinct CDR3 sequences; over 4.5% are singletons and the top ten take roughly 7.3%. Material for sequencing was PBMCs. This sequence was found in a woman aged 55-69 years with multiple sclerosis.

Written as DNA, the CDR3 is TGTGCCAGCGGACTAGCGGTCACCGGGGAGCTGTTTTTT. It specifies CASGLAVTGELFF. J is TRBJ2-2 and V is TRBV5-6; 10 bases map to TRBD2. The J segment lost 4 bases and the V segment lost 7 bases, leaving 1 base of the junction unmatched. The CDR3 has 13 residues. Germline CDR1 SGHDT, CDR2 YYEEEE.